The next 30 T cell receptor beta chains were all read from a single sample in a study of T cells in Graves' hyperthyroidism and ophthalmopathy. Amplified regions were TCR beta CDR3 sequences from RNA transcripts. During a first-round RT-PCR of the TCR CDR3, the HTBI primer set was used. TCRdb reprocessed the multiplex PCR reads with MiXCR, giving one entry per CDR3 protein. The sample contains 250,000 to 300,000 distinct CDR3 sequences, roughly 14% of which appear only once. Sequencing input: blood. The receptor source for this set is a woman between 25 and 40 years old with Graves' hyperthyroidism that later progressed to Graves' ophthalmopathy.

This clonotype appeared many times. The chain has TRBV4-1 and TRBJ2-1; D unclear. The V gene lost 1 base and the J gene lost 4 bases, with 8 bases spanning the gap. The germline gives CDR1 MGHRA, CDR2 YSYEKL. CDR3 length: 14 residues. CDR3 amino acids: CASSQVVHYNEQFF. CDR3 in DNA: TGCGCCAGCAGCCAAGTAGTCCATTACAATGAGCAGTTCTTC.

This clonotype was seen a handful of times. The chain recombines TRBV19 with TRBJ2-1; 8 bases match TRBD2. CDR1 and CDR2 (germline): LNHDA, SQIVND (reference sequence). Trimming cost V 7 bases and J 6 bases; bases outside gene matches: 11. This CDR3 has 15 amino acids. CDR3 DNA sequence: TGTGCCAGTACCCCGGGACTAGTGGTGGGCAATGAGCAGTTCTTC. Protein: CASTPGLVVGNEQFF.

This clonotype turned up a few times. The chain carries TRBV7-9 and TRBJ2-7; no firm D call. Germline V gene data show CDR1 as SEHNR and CDR2 as FQNEAQ (reference sequence). This CDR3 is built from 14 residues. V was cut by 5 bases and J by 2 bases, with 13 bases left in between. The CDR3 is CASSGSGGPYEQYF. The CDR3 DNA is TGTGCCAGCAGCGGATCGGGCGGCCCCTACGAGCAGTACTTC.

This clonotype was recorded at least ten times. J is TRBJ2-7 and V is TRBV18, with D tentatively TRBD1 (5 bases). The CDR3 consists of 14 residues. Trimming removed 1 base from V and 4 bases from J, with 11 bases in between. Germline-derived CDR1 and CDR2 are KGHSH and LQKENI. CDR3 in DNA: TGTGCCAGCTCACCACTTCAGGGAACGTACGAGCAGTACTTC. Encoded protein: CASSPLQGTYEQYF.

This clonotype was seen repeatedly, ten times or more. The V and J genes are TRBV9 and TRBJ2-7; 7 bases are shared with TRBD2. Per germline, CDR1 SGDLS and CDR2 YYNGEE. The V and J ends lost 2 bases and 0 bases, in that order; junction bases with no gene match: 5. This CDR3 region has 15 residues. For the CDR3, the DNA is TGTGCCAGCAGCGTGAGCGGGACCAGCTCCTACGAGCAGTACTTC. Its protein product is CASSVSGTSSYEQYF.

This clonotype was counted many times. The chain has TRBV7-2 and TRBJ1-1; 7 nucleotides line up with TRBD1. Germline CDR1 SGHTA, CDR2 FQGNSA. J lost 8 bases, V lost 4 bases, and 10 bases had no gene match. The CDR3 is made up of 14 amino acids. The CDR3 here is CASSSTSTGWEAFF. The CDR3 region has the DNA TGTGCCAGCAGCTCCACCTCGACAGGGTGGGAAGCTTTCTTT.

This clonotype occurred many times. The rearrangement links TRBV12-3 or TRBV12-4 to TRBJ1-4; D gene unclear. V lost 5 bases, J lost 5 bases, and 15 bases lay in between. This CDR3 is 15 amino acids long. CDR3 amino acids: CASSRWAAGNEKLFF. The CDR3 nucleotides read TGTGCCAGCAGTCGCTGGGCCGCCGGGAATGAAAAACTGTTTTTT.

This clonotype showed up many times. The chain couples TRBV7-2 to TRBJ1-1, with D unclear. CDR1 and CDR2 (germline): SGHTA, FQGNSA. Trimming removed 4 bases at V and 5 bases at J, with 14 bases between. CDR3 length: 14 residues. CDR3 sequence: CASSSAPESTEAFF. The CDR3 coding sequence is TGTGCCAGCAGCTCAGCTCCCGAATCTACTGAAGCTTTCTTT.

V gene TRBV28 combines with J gene TRBJ2-7; no reliable D call. Trimming pared 8 bases from V and 4 bases from J, leaving 12 bases between. This CDR3 is 12 amino acids long. The germline CDR1 and CDR2 sequences are MDHEN and SYDVKM. Here the CDR3 reads CASQDTRYEQYF. The CDR3 region has the DNA TGTGCCAGCCAAGACACGCGTTACGAGCAGTACTTC.

In its sample, this clonotype was seen many times. The chain employs TRBV9 and TRBJ2-5, with 9 bases matching TRBD1. The CDR3 has 14 residues. Per the germline V gene, CDR1 is SGDLS and CDR2 is YYNGEE. V trimming: 6 bases; J trimming: 4 bases; junction bases outside the gene matches: 7. CDR3 region: CASNLQGAGETQYF. For the CDR3, the DNA is TGTGCCAGCAACTTACAGGGGGCGGGAGAGACCCAGTACTTC.

V gene TRBV10-3 combines with J gene TRBJ2-2, with D hard to call. In germline, CDR1 is ENHRY, CDR2 SYGVKD. This CDR3 comprises 14 residues. Between the trimmed V and J ends, which lost 6 bases and 2 bases, there was a span of 10 bases. The CDR3, as DNA: TGTGCCATCAGGGAAGGTCCCAACACCGGGGAGCTGTTTTTT. Its protein product is CAIREGPNTGELFF.

In its sample, this clonotype was seen many times. One end of the junction varies from germline; a read error may be responsible. The chain links TRBV13 to TRBJ2-1; 9 nucleotides match TRBD2. Germline CDR1 PRHDT, CDR2 FYEKMQ (reference sequence). The CDR3 consists of 15 residues. The CDR3 reads CASSLAGAHIDEQFF. In DNA, the CDR3 is TGTGCCAGCAGTTTAGCGGGAGCTCATATCGATGAGCAGTTCTTC.

This clonotype showed up just a few times. One end of the junction does not line up with germline, which may come from a read error. The chain joins TRBV5-1 to TRBJ2-2; possible D gene TRBD2, 6 bases. This CDR3 has 15 residues. Looked up from germline, CDR1 is SGHRS and CDR2 is YFSETQ. The CDR3 here is CASSVVGSREGELFF. The CDR3 bases are TGTGCCAGCAGCGTAGTCGGTTCGCGGGAAGGGGAGCTGTTTTTT.

Comment on this clonotype: A junction end diverges from the germline sequence, so it may reflect a read error. The gene calls are TRBV7-7 and TRBJ2-1; no clear D gene. Germline loops: CDR1 SSHAT, CDR2 FNYEAQ (reference sequence). CDR3 length: 12 residues. The CDR3 loop is CASSLDGYEQFF. The CDR3 DNA follows: TGTGCTAGCAGCTTAGACGGGTATGAGCAGTTCTTC.

At least ten counts were recorded for this clonotype. The chain has TRBV2 and TRBJ1-5; D call uncertain. CDR3 length: 15 amino acids. Trimming took 2 bases from V and 5 from J, leaving 13 bases between them. Per the germline V gene, CDR1 is SNHLY and CDR2 is FYNNEI. The CDR3 DNA is TGTGCCAGCAGTGAATCAAGGTGGGAGGATCAGCCCCAGCATTTT. It is translated as CASSESRWEDQPQHF. The full variable domain, its missing parts supplied by reference TRBV2 and TRBJ1-5, is EPEVTQTPSHQVTQMGQEVILRCVPISNHLYFYWYRQILGQKVEFLVSFYNNEISEKSEIFDDQFSVERPDGSNFTLKIRSTKLEDSAMYFCASSESRWEDQPQHFGDGTRLSIL.

The chain carries TRBV6-1 and TRBJ2-2; D unresolved. The germline CDR1 and CDR2 sequences are MNHNS and SASEGT. V was clipped by 6 bases and J by 7 bases, with 12 bases between them. The CDR3 has 13 residues. The CDR3 DNA follows: TGTGCCAGCAGAGGTCGTTTGAACGGGGAGCTGTTTTTT. Its translation: CASRGRLNGELFF.

This clonotype was detected ten times or more. The chain carries TRBV28 and TRBJ2-7; 11 nucleotides agree with TRBD2. V shed 2 bases and J 5 bases; nucleotides not matched to a gene: 11. The CDR3 consists of 17 residues. Germline V gene data show CDR1 as MDHEN and CDR2 as SYDVKM. Here the CDR3 DNA reads TGTGCCAGCAGTTTACTCCTACTAGCGGGAGTGTGGCACGAGCAGTACTTC. The encoded protein is CASSLLLLAGVWHEQYF.

The chain employs TRBV4-1 and TRBJ2-3, with 9 bases matching TRBD2. CDR1 and CDR2 (germline): MGHRA, YSYEKL. The CDR3 is 17 amino acids. The V segment lost 0 bases and the J segment 4 bases; nucleotides outside the gene matches: 8. The CDR3 DNA reads TGCGCCAGCAGCCAAGAACATAGCGGGAGAGGCGCAGATACGCAGTATTTT. Residues: CASSQEHSGRGADTQYF.

The chain is built from TRBV7-8 and TRBJ1-5, with TRBD1 identical over 9 bases. Losses at the gene ends were 2 bases for V and 6 bases for J; bases not matched to a gene: 8. This CDR3 contains 16 residues. Germline CDR1 is SGHVS and CDR2 is FQNEAQ. Written as DNA, the CDR3 is TGTGCCAGCAGCTTATGGGACAGGGTAGGAATTCAGCCCCAGCATTTT. This gives the protein CASSLWDRVGIQPQHF.

The table lists this clonotype with a few counts. The J gene is TRBJ2-1, the V gene TRBV11-3; 10 bases are shared with TRBD2. Germline V gene data show CDR1 as SGHNT and CDR2 as YENEEA. CDR3 length equals 17 residues. V shed 5 bases and J 4 bases; nucleotides not matched to a gene: 11. The CDR3 coding sequence is TGTGCCAGCAGCCCTGGACTAGCGGAACCGAATTACAATGAGCAGTTCTTC. It yields the protein CASSPGLAEPNYNEQFF.

The sample holds many counts of this clonotype. The J gene is TRBJ2-2, the V gene TRBV6-1, with 7 bases that match TRBD2. The CDR3 length is 16 residues. Trimming at V came to 5 bases and at J to 2 bases, leaving 8 bases not matched to a gene. CDR1 and CDR2 (germline): MNHNS, SASEGT. The CDR3 region is CASSYGLADNTGELFF. DNA for the CDR3: TGTGCCAGCAGTTATGGGCTAGCGGATAACACCGGGGAGCTGTTTTTT.

This clonotype was observed many times. The chain combines TRBV30 with TRBJ2-5; D is uncertain. The CDR3 spans 13 residues. V gave up 0 bases and J gave up 5 bases, with 10 bases separating them. CDR1 GTSNPN and CDR2 SVGIG come from the germline V gene (reference sequence). CDR3 coding DNA: TGTGCCTGGAGTGTAAACGCTCCGGAGACCCAGTACTTC. As protein: CAWSVNAPETQYF.

This clonotype was counted many times. The genes are TRBV6-2 or TRBV6-3 and TRBJ2-7, with 7 bases fitting TRBD1. The CDR3 runs 14 residues. Trimming at V came to 5 bases and at J to 3 bases, leaving 7 bases not matched to a gene. The germline gives CDR1 MNHEY, CDR2 SVGEGT. The CDR3 is CASSDSGDSYEQYF. For the CDR3, the DNA is TGTGCCAGCAGTGATTCAGGGGACAGCTACGAGCAGTACTTC.

This clonotype was observed many times. Written as DNA, the CDR3 is TGTGCCAGCAGGGCGACAGGGAGGATAAACGAGCAGTACTTC. Amino acid sequence: CASRATGRINEQYF. The chain combines TRBV7-2 with TRBJ2-7; possible D gene TRBD1, 7 bases. This CDR3 spans 14 amino acids. V was clipped by 6 bases and J by 5 bases, with 17 bases between them. Germline V gene sequence: CDR1 SGHTA, CDR2 FQGNSA.

This clonotype was seen at least ten times. The chain uses TRBV7-2 and TRBJ1-5; tentatively, D is TRBD1 (5 bases). Trimming took 5 bases from V and 4 from J, leaving 12 bases between them. Germline values: CDR1 SGHTA, CDR2 FQGNSA. The CDR3 loop spans 14 amino acids. The CDR3 DNA is TGTGCCAGCAGCATCGCAGGGAGTAATCAGCCCCAGCATTTT. This encodes CASSIAGSNQPQHF.

This clonotype showed up just a few times. In nucleotides, the CDR3 is TGTGCCAGCAGTGAGGGGGCTAGCGCAAACAATGAGCAGTTCTTC. Translation gives CASSEGASANNEQFF. The V and J genes are TRBV6-1 and TRBJ2-1; D may match TRBD1 or TRBD2 (6 bases each). With 3 bases removed from V and 5 bases from J, the gap between germline ends came to 14 bases. This CDR3 has 15 residues. In germline, CDR1 is MNHNS, CDR2 SASEGT.

This clonotype was observed many times. The V gene is TRBV20-1, the J gene TRBJ2-1; D uncertain. The CDR3 is 14 residues long. Trimming shortened V by 3 bases and J by 0 bases, and 9 bases separated the two germline ends. CDR1 is DFQATT, CDR2 SNEGSKA, per germline (reference sequence). Here the CDR3 reads CSARVRGSYNEQFF. Here the CDR3 DNA reads TGCAGTGCTAGGGTCCGCGGCTCCTACAATGAGCAGTTCTTC.

This clonotype came up many times. V gene TRBV18 combines with J gene TRBJ1-2; no clear D gene. The V gene's germline CDR1 is KGHSH and CDR2 LQKENI. Trimming left V 0 bases short and J 7 bases short, with 15 bases between. The CDR3 has 15 amino acids. The DNA of the CDR3 is TGTGCCAGCTCACCACCAAACAGCGATCTATCTGGCTACACCTTC. Protein product: CASSPPNSDLSGYTF.

The chain is built from TRBV30 and TRBJ2-5, with a weak D call TRBD1 (5 bases). Trimming pared 2 bases from V and 13 bases from J, leaving 14 bases between. The CDR3 covers 11 residues. From germline, CDR1 is GTSNPN and CDR2 SVGIG (reference sequence). The CDR3 here is CAWSSPGFLYF. The CDR3 DNA reads as TGTGCCTGGAGTTCCCCAGGGTTTTTGTACTTC.

This clonotype was counted only a few times. V usage is TRBV28 and J usage is TRBJ2-2; D is possibly TRBD2 (6 bases). This CDR3 spans 16 amino acids. Trimming pared 8 bases from V and 1 base from J, leaving 17 bases between. CDR1 is MDHEN, CDR2 SYDVKM, per germline. The CDR3 DNA reads TGTGCCAGCTCCCCGGCGGGGCAGTGGAACACCGGGGAGCTGTTTTTT. Its protein product is CASSPAGQWNTGELFF.